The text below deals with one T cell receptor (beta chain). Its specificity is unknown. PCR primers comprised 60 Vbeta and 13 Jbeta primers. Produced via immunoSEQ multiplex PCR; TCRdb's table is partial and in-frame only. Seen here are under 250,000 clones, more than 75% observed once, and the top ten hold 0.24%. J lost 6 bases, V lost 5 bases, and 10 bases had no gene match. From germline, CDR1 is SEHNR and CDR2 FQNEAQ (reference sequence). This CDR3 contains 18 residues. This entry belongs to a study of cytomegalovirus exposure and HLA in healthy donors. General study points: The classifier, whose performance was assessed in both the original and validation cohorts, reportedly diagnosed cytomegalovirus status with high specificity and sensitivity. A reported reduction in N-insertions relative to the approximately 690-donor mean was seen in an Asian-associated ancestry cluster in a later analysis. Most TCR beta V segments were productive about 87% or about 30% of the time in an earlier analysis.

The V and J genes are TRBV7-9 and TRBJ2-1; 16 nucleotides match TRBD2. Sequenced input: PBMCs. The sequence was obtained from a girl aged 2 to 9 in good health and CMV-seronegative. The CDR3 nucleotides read TGTGCCAGCAGCCCTTGGACCGGGACTAGCGGGAGGGCCAATGAGCAGTTCTTC. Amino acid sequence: CASSPWTGTSGRANEQFF.